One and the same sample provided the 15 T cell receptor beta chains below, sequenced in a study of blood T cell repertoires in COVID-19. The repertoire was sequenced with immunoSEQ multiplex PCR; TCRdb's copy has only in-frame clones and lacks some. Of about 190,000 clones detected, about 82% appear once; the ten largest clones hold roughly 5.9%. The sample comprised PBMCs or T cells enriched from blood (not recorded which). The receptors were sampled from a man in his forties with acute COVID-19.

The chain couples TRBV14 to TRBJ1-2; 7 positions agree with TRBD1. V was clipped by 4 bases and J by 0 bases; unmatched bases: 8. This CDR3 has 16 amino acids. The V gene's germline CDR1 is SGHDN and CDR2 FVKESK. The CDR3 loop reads CASSRGTAKPNYGYTF. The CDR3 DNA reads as TGTGCCAGCAGCCGAGGGACAGCAAAGCCTAACTATGGCTACACCTTC.

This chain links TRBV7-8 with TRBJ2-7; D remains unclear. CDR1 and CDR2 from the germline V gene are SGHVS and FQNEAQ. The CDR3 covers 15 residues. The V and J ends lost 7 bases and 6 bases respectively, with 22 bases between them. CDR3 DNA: TGTGCCAGCACCGAGTTGAGGCTAGACGTTTCCGAGCAGTACTTC. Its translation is CASTELRLDVSEQYF.

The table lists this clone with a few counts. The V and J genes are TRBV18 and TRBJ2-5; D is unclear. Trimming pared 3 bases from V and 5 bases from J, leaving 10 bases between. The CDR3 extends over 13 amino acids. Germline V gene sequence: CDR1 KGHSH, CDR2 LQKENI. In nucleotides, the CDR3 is TGTGCCAGCTCACCCTTGACACGGGAGACCCAGTACTTC. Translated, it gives CASSPLTRETQYF.

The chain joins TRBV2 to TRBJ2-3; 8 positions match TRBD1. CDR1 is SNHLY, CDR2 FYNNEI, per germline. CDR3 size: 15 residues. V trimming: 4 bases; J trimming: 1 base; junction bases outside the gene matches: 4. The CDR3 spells CASSGPGQGTDTQYF. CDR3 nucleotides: TGTGCCAGCAGTGGGCCGGGACAGGGCACAGATACGCAGTATTTT.

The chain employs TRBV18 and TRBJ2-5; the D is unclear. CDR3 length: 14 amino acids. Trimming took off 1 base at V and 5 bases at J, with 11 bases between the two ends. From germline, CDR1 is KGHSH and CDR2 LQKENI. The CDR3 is CASSPRAGWETQYF. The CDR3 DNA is TGTGCCAGCTCACCACGGGCTGGGTGGGAGACCCAGTACTTC.

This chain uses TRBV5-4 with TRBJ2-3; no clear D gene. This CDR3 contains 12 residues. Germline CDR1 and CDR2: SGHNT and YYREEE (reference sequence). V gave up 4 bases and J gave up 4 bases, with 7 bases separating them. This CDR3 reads CASSTRADTQYF. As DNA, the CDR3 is TGTGCCAGCAGCACACGGGCAGATACGCAGTATTTT. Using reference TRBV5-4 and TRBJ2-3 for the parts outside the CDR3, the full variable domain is ETGVTQSPTHLIKTRGQQVTLRCSSQSGHNTVSWYQQALGQGPQFIFQYYREEENGRGNFPPRFSGLQFPNYSSELNVNALELDDSALYLCASSTRADTQYFGPGTRLTVL.

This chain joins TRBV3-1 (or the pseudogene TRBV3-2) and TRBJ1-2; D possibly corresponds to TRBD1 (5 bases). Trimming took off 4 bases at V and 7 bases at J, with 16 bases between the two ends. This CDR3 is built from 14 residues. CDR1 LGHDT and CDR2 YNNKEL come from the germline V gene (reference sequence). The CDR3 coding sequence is TGTGCCAGCAGCCTCAGGGAAGGGGCTCGTGGCTACACCTTC. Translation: CASSLREGARGYTF.

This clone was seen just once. CDR3 protein: CSVEFPSGSGANTGELFF. CDR3 nucleotide sequence: TGCAGCGTTGAATTCCCTAGCGGGAGTGGGGCGAACACCGGGGAGCTGTTTTTT. This chain joins TRBV29-1 and TRBJ2-2; TRBD2 aligns across 10 bases. J lost 0 bases, V lost 2 bases, and 9 bases had no gene match. Germline V gene lookup returns CDR1 SQVTM and CDR2 ANQGSEA. The length of the CDR3 is 18 residues.

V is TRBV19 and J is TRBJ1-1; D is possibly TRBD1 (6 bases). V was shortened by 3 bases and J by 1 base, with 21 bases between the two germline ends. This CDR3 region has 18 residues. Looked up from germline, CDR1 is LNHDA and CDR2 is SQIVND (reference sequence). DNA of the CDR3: TGTGCCAGTAGTATCCGAGTAGATGGGGGCGCGGGGAACACTGAAGCTTTCTTT. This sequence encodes CASSIRVDGGAGNTEAFF. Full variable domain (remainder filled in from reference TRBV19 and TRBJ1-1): DGGITQSPKYLFRKEGQNVTLSCEQNLNHDAMYWYRQDPGQGLRLIYYSQIVNDFQKGDIAEGYSVSREKKESFPLTVTSAQKNPTAFYLCASSIRVDGGAGNTEAFFGQGTRLTVV.

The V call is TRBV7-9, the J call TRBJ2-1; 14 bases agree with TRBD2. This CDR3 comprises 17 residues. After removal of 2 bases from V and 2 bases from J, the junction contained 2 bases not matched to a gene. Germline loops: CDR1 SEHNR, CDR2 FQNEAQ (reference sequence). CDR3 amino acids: CASSLLGLAGAYNEQFF. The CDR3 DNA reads TGTGCCAGCAGCTTATTGGGACTAGCGGGAGCCTACAATGAGCAGTTCTTC. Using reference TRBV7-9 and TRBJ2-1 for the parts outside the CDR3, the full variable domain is DTGVSQNPRHKITKRGQNVTFRCDPISEHNRLYWYRQTLGQGPEFLTYFQNEAQLEKSRLLSDRFSAERPKGSFSTLEIQRTEQGDSAMYLCASSLLGLAGAYNEQFFGPGTRLTVL.

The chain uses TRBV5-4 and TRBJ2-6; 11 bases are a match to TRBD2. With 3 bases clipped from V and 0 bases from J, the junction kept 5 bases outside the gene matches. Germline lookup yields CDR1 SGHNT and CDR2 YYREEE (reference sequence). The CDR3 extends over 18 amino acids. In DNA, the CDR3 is TGTGCCAGCAGCTCCCGACTAGCGGGATCCTCTGGGGCCAACGTCCTGACTTTC. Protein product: CASSSRLAGSSGANVLTF.

CDR3: CASSLVGTGQAQFF. In DNA, the CDR3 is TGTGCCAGCAGTTTGGTCGGGACAGGTCAAGCGCAGTTCTTC. This chain uses TRBV28 with TRBJ2-1, with 8 bases identical to TRBD1. V dropped 3 bases and J dropped 12; count of bases not matched to a gene: 10. Germline loops: CDR1 MDHEN, CDR2 SYDVKM. There are 14 residues in the CDR3.

CDR3 in DNA: TGTGCCACGCAATCGGGGGCGAACACCGGGGAGCTGTTTTTT. Its translation: CATQSGANTGELFF. The chain links TRBV19 to TRBJ2-2; perhaps TRBD2 as D (6 bases). The germline V gene encodes CDR1 LNHDA and CDR2 SQIVND (reference sequence). Deletions cut 10 bases from V and 0 bases from J, with 12 bases between. The CDR3 has 14 residues.

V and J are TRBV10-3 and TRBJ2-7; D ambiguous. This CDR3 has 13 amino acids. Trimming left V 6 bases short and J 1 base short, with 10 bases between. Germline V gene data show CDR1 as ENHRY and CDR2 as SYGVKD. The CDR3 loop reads CAISPGSSYEQYF. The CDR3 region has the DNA TGTGCCATCAGCCCAGGAAGTTCCTACGAGCAGTACTTC.

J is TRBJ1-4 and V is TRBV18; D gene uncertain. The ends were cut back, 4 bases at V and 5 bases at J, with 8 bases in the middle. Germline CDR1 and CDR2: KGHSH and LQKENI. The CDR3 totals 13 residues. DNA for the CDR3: TGTGCCAGCTCACAGGAGATGAATGAAAAACTGTTTTTT. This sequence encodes CASSQEMNEKLFF.